Below are 27 T cell receptor beta chains sequenced from a single sample in a study of cytomegalovirus exposure and HLA in healthy donors. The PCR had 60 Vbeta and 13 Jbeta primers. Some clones are missing from TCRdb's copy, which holds only in-frame ones; the method was immunoSEQ multiplex PCR. The sample yields 150,000 to 200,000 clones, 78% seen once. Sample: PBMCs. All receptors come from a woman aged 45-59 years in good health and CMV-seropositive.

The chain is built from TRBV15 and TRBJ1-3, with TRBD1 as a possible D gene (5 bases). The length of the CDR3 is 16 residues. Germline V gene sequence: CDR1 LNHNV, CDR2 YYDKDF (reference sequence). Trimming took off 4 bases at V and 2 bases at J, with 15 bases between the two ends. The CDR3 here is CATSTRPGGTGNTIYF. CDR3 nucleotides: TGTGCCACCAGCACCCGACCGGGGGGTACTGGAAACACCATATATTTT.

The chain joins TRBV10-1 to TRBJ2-1, with a weak D call TRBD1 (6 bases). Trimming removed 4 bases at V and 3 bases at J, with 13 bases between. Germline-derived CDR1 and CDR2 are WNHNN and SYGVQD (reference sequence). This CDR3 has 15 amino acids. The chain's CDR3 is CASSAVTGNYNEQFF. The CDR3 DNA follows: TGCGCCAGCAGTGCGGTAACAGGGAACTACAATGAGCAGTTCTTC.

J is TRBJ1-6 and V is TRBV5-6, with D possibly matching TRBD1 (6 bases). V gave up 3 bases and J gave up 7 bases, with 14 bases separating them. The germline V gene encodes CDR1 SGHDT and CDR2 YYEEEE. This CDR3 is 15 amino acids long. The CDR3 DNA follows: TGTGCCAGCAGCTGGGGGCAGGGGTTGAATTCACCCCTCCACTTT. Its protein is CASSWGQGLNSPLHF.

This chain joins TRBV19 and TRBJ2-1; perhaps TRBD1 as D (6 bases). Trimming shortened V by 7 bases and J by 10 bases, and 17 bases separated the two germline ends. Per the germline V gene, CDR1 is LNHDA and CDR2 is SQIVND (reference sequence). The CDR3 spans 13 residues. The CDR3 DNA reads as TGTGCCAGTACCTCCAGGGGAAGTATCGAGCAGTTCTTC. Amino acids: CASTSRGSIEQFF.

The chain uses TRBV5-1 and TRBJ1-1, with unresolved D. The germline V gene encodes CDR1 SGHRS and CDR2 YFSETQ. This CDR3 spans 13 amino acids. V gave up 0 bases and J gave up 6 bases, with 9 bases separating them. The CDR3 loop reads CASSLVGRAEAFF. Written as DNA, the CDR3 is TGCGCCAGCAGCTTGGTCGGGAGGGCTGAAGCTTTCTTT.

The chain joins TRBV30 to TRBJ1-5, with a tentative D call TRBD1 (5 bases). The V gene lost 3 bases and the J gene lost 0 bases, with 12 bases spanning the gap. Germline V gene sequence: CDR1 GTSNPN, CDR2 SVGIG (reference sequence). The CDR3 spans 15 residues. CDR3 sequence: CAWSRDSHSNQPQHF. The CDR3 bases are TGTGCCTGGAGCCGGGACTCCCATAGCAATCAGCCCCAGCATTTT.

This sequence joins TRBV19 and TRBJ1-1, with D uncertain. Between the trimmed V and J ends, which lost 0 bases and 4 bases, there was a span of 12 bases. The CDR3 runs 15 residues. Germline CDR1 is LNHDA and CDR2 is SQIVND (reference sequence). For the CDR3, the DNA is TGTGCCAGTAGTATAGATCATCGTGAGCCCACTGAAGCTTTCTTT. Its protein is CASSIDHREPTEAFF.

The CDR3 DNA sequence: TGTGCCAGCAGCTCGCGACAGGGAGTTAATTCACCCCTCCACTTT. Translation: CASSSRQGVNSPLHF. The V call is TRBV9, the J call TRBJ1-6, with TRBD1 matching over 7 bases. This CDR3 has 15 amino acids. The junction had 7 bases not matched to a gene; V was cut back by 4 bases and J by 6 bases. Germline values: CDR1 SGDLS, CDR2 YYNGEE.

The CDR3 here is CAWTGQGNTEAFF. The CDR3 nucleotides are TGTGCCTGGACAGGACAGGGGAACACTGAAGCTTTCTTT. The chain is built from TRBV30 and TRBJ1-1; 8 positions agree with TRBD1. Germline V gives CDR1 GTSNPN, CDR2 SVGIG (reference sequence). The CDR3 loop spans 13 amino acids. V trimming: 4 bases; J trimming: 1 base; junction bases outside the gene matches: 2.

The rearrangement links TRBV30 to TRBJ2-5; D perhaps matches TRBD2 (6 bases). The CDR3 consists of 14 residues. Per the germline V gene, CDR1 is GTSNPN and CDR2 is SVGIG (reference sequence). V lost 0 bases and J lost 5, with 13 bases in between. The CDR3 sequence is CAWSVGGGLETQYF. The CDR3 DNA sequence: TGTGCCTGGAGTGTAGGAGGAGGGTTGGAGACCCAGTACTTC.

The chain has TRBV5-1 and TRBJ1-1, with 7 bases aligning to TRBD1. The length of the CDR3 is 14 residues. The germline gives CDR1 SGHRS, CDR2 YFSETQ. With V trimmed by 4 bases and J by 3 bases, 6 bases remained unmatched. The CDR3 nucleotides read TGCGCCAGCAGCCATGGCCAGGGGGACACTGAAGCTTTCTTT. The encoded protein is CASSHGQGDTEAFF. Full variable domain (missing parts from reference TRBV5-1 and TRBJ1-1): KAGVTQTPRYLIKTRGQQVTLSCSPISGHRSVSWYQQTPGQGLQFLFEYFSETQRNKGNFPGRFSGRQFSNSRSEMNVSTLELGDSALYLCASSHGQGDTEAFFGQGTRLTVV.

The chain couples TRBV27 to TRBJ1-1; the match to TRBD1 covers 7 bases. Germline-derived CDR1 and CDR2 are MNHEY and SMNVEV (reference sequence). This CDR3 comprises 15 residues. Unmatched junction bases numbered 8, after V lost 6 bases and J lost 1 base. The CDR3 DNA reads TGTGCCAGCAGATTCACGGGACAGTCGAACACTGAAGCTTTCTTT. Encoded protein: CASRFTGQSNTEAFF.

The chain joins TRBV19 to TRBJ1-6; 8 bases line up with TRBD1. The germline V gene encodes CDR1 LNHDA and CDR2 SQIVND (reference sequence). After removal of 5 bases from V and 1 base from J, the junction contained 13 bases not matched to a gene. This CDR3 spans 19 amino acids. CDR3 loop: CASSGYRGQGKSYNSPLHF. Written as DNA, the CDR3 is TGTGCCAGTAGTGGGTATCGAGGACAGGGAAAATCCTATAATTCACCCCTCCACTTT.

The chain links TRBV11-1 to TRBJ1-2, with D tentatively TRBD1 (5 bases). The CDR3 runs to 17 residues. Germline V gene data show CDR1 as SGHAT and CDR2 as FQDESV (reference sequence). The germline V and J ends were trimmed by 1 base and 6 bases, with 21 bases remaining between them. CDR3: CASSLGPTAGLVDGYTF. DNA for the CDR3: TGTGCCAGCAGCTTAGGGCCTACGGCAGGGTTGGTGGATGGCTACACCTTC.

This clone came up a few times. The V gene is TRBV5-1, the J gene TRBJ1-6, with 9 bases lining up with TRBD1. The CDR3 totals 15 residues. Germline CDR1 and CDR2: SGHRS and YFSETQ. J gave up 9 bases and V 0 bases, and 4 bases lay outside the gene matches. CDR3 nucleotides: TGCGCCAGCAGCTTGGCCACAGGGGGCGGTTCACCCCTCCACTTT. Translation: CASSLATGGGSPLHF. The whole variable domain, remainder taken from reference TRBV5-1 and TRBJ1-6, is KAGVTQTPRYLIKTRGQQVTLSCSPISGHRSVSWYQQTPGQGLQFLFEYFSETQRNKGNFPGRFSGRQFSNSRSEMNVSTLELGDSALYLCASSLATGGGSPLHFGNGTRLTVT.

This CDR3 reads CSAPLTGRAFF. CDR3 DNA: TGCAGTGCACCCTTGACAGGGAGAGCTTTCTTT. The rearrangement joins TRBV20-1 to TRBJ1-1; 7 bases are shared with TRBD1. This CDR3 spans 11 amino acids. V lost 6 bases, J lost 10 bases, and 8 bases stayed unmatched. The germline gives CDR1 DFQATT, CDR2 SNEGSKA (reference sequence).

The rearrangement links TRBV5-1 to TRBJ2-4, with 8 bases aligning to TRBD1. The CDR3 extends over 16 amino acids. Per germline, CDR1 SGHRS and CDR2 YFSETQ. V lost 0 bases to trimming and J lost 6 bases; unmatched junction nucleotides: 8. CDR3 sequence reads: CASSLALTGAGNIQYF. CDR3 sequence (DNA): TGCGCCAGCAGCTTGGCATTGACAGGGGCTGGAAACATTCAGTACTTC.

The gene calls are TRBV10-3 and TRBJ1-2; TRBD1 aligns across 8 bases. CDR3 size: 13 residues. The ends lost 2 bases at V and 4 bases at J; junction bases unmatched: 0. CDR1 is ENHRY, CDR2 SYGVKD, per germline. CDR3 amino acids: CAISETGGYGYTF. The CDR3 DNA reads TGTGCCATCAGTGAGACAGGGGGCTATGGCTACACCTTC.

This clone was observed a single time. The rearrangement joins TRBV10-2 to TRBJ1-4; D not resolved. Trimming cost V 11 bases and J 15 bases, with 13 bases left between them. Germline V gene sequence: CDR1 WSHSY, CDR2 SAAADI. The CDR3 totals 9 residues. CDR3 in DNA: TGCGCCTGTCTCGGAGAGATGTTTTTT. Translation gives CACLGEMFF.

The chain uses TRBV9 and TRBJ2-5, with TRBD2 matching 7 bases. The CDR3 contains 13 residues. Germline assignment: CDR1 SGDLS and CDR2 YYNGEE. Trimming took 0 bases from V and 11 from J; bases not matched to a gene: 7. The CDR3 protein is CASSVGVAGEQYF. The CDR3 DNA sequence: TGTGCCAGCAGCGTAGGTGTGGCGGGGGAGCAGTACTTC.

V and J are TRBV6-1 and TRBJ1-1, with D possibly matching TRBD1 (5 bases). Germline assignment: CDR1 MNHNS and CDR2 SASEGT. The CDR3 totals 14 residues. V dropped 4 bases and J dropped 10 bases, with 19 bases sitting between them. CDR3 sequence: CASSGFYSSRGAFF. CDR3 sequence (DNA): TGTGCCAGCAGTGGGTTTTACTCCTCTAGGGGAGCTTTCTTT.

With regard to this clone: The same CDR3 is also encoded by other DNA sequences in this sample. The chain has TRBV18 and TRBJ2-3, with TRBD1 identical over 11 bases. This CDR3 has 16 amino acids. Germline CDR1 KGHSH, CDR2 LQKENI. Trimming removed 4 bases from V and 1 base from J; junction bases left unmatched: 4. This CDR3 reads CASSLRTGGGTDTQYF. DNA for the CDR3: TGTGCCAGCTCACTCCGGACAGGGGGCGGCACAGATACGCAGTATTTT.

This chain connects TRBV2 to TRBJ1-3; D is unclear. V dropped 1 base and J dropped 0 bases, with 7 bases sitting between them. Per the germline V gene, CDR1 is SNHLY and CDR2 is FYNNEI. The CDR3 is made up of 15 amino acids. DNA of the CDR3: TGTGCCAGCAGTGAAGGGCGGCTCTCTGGAAACACCATATATTTT. Protein product: CASSEGRLSGNTIYF.

This clone has a handful of counts. CDR3 DNA sequence: TGTGCCAGCAGCTCCGGGAATAGCAATCAGCCCCAGCATTTT. Translation: CASSSGNSNQPQHF. The V call is TRBV9, the J call TRBJ1-5; D ambiguous. From germline, CDR1 is SGDLS and CDR2 YYNGEE. This CDR3 has 14 residues. Trimming removed 4 bases from V and 0 bases from J, with 8 bases in between.

The J gene is TRBJ1-1, the V gene TRBV6-1; 11 nucleotides agree with TRBD1. In germline, CDR1 is MNHNS, CDR2 SASEGT. Trimming at V came to 5 bases and at J to 3 bases, leaving 8 bases not matched to a gene. The CDR3 contains 16 residues. CDR3 sequence (DNA): TGTGCCAGCAGTAAAGGGAGGACAGGGGGCCACACTGAAGCTTTCTTT. Its translation: CASSKGRTGGHTEAFF.

The chain carries TRBV4-1 and TRBJ1-2; a weak D match, TRBD1 (6 bases). Between the trimmed V and J ends, which lost 4 bases and 0 bases, there was a span of 18 bases. The germline gives CDR1 MGHRA, CDR2 YSYEKL. The CDR3 loop spans 17 amino acids. CDR3: CASSPSLIRGPNYGYTF. The CDR3 region has the DNA TGCGCCAGCAGCCCCAGCCTAATCAGGGGACCTAACTATGGCTACACCTTC.

This clone has just one count. V usage is TRBV10-3 and J usage is TRBJ1-2; perhaps TRBD1 as D (5 bases). Germline values: CDR1 ENHRY, CDR2 SYGVKD. Trimming stripped 4 bases from V and 4 bases from J, with 10 bases between. The CDR3 loop spans 13 amino acids. Here the CDR3 reads CAISVTGGYGYTF. Here the CDR3 DNA reads TGTGCCATCAGTGTTACAGGCGGCTATGGCTACACCTTC.